The clone carrying this T cell receptor (beta chain) was counted at least ten times. These data are taken from a study of neurological immune-mediated disorders. TCRdb fed the 5' RACE reads into MiXCR, producing one record per CDR3 protein. The sample has 25,000 to 35,000 distinct CDR3 sequences; over 1.2% are singletons. The sequence was obtained from a woman younger than 45 with multiple sclerosis. Input material: PBMCs.

The CDR3 nucleotides are TGTGCCAGCAGCGCAAAGCGGGGGGGGTCAGATACGCAGTATTTT. Residues: CASSAKRGGSDTQYF. The V and J genes are TRBV7-3 and TRBJ2-3; 10 bases match TRBD2. Germline CDR1 is SGHTA and CDR2 is FQGTGA. CDR3 size: 15 residues. V was pared by 5 bases and J by 4 bases, with 6 bases of the junction left unmatched. Full variable domain (missing parts from reference TRBV7-3 and TRBJ2-3): GAGVSQTPSNKVTEKGKYVELRCDPISGHTALYWYRQSLGQGPEFLIYFQGTGAADDSGLPNDRFFAVRPEGSVSTLKIQRTERGDSAVYLCASSAKRGGSDTQYFGPGTRLTVL.